This T cell receptor beta chain was sequenced for a study of cytomegalovirus exposure and HLA in healthy donors. Study overall: An earlier analysis found 117 million unique TCR beta sequences from approximately 190 million T cells.

The PCR had 60 Vbeta and 13 Jbeta primers. TCRdb's copy holds only in-frame clones and misses some; the assay was immunoSEQ multiplex PCR. The data hold about 170,000 clones, with 80% to 90% observed a single time. Germline V gene sequence: CDR1 SEHNR, CDR2 FQNEAQ (reference sequence). The CDR3 has 12 residues. V lost 5 bases and J lost 7, with 12 bases in between. Study-level results: Listed as cytomegalovirus-associated were over 150 TCR beta chains. The classifier reportedly diagnosed cytomegalovirus status with high sensitivity and specificity.

Notes on this clone: The antigen is unknown.

This chain uses TRBV7-9 with TRBJ2-7, with D possibly matching TRBD1 (5 bases). The specimen sequenced was PBMCs. The clonotype comes from a woman under 30 in good health and CMV-seronegative. The chain's CDR3 is CASSQGISEQYF. In DNA form, the CDR3 reads TGTGCCAGCAGCCAGGGCATTTCTGAGCAGTACTTC. The full variable domain, in which reference TRBV7-9 and TRBJ2-7 provide the parts outside the CDR3, is DTGVSQNPRHKITKRGQNVTFRCDPISEHNRLYWYRQTLGQGPEFLTYFQNEAQLEKSRLLSDRFSAERPKGSFSTLEIQRTEQGDSAMYLCASSQGISEQYFGPGTRLTVT.